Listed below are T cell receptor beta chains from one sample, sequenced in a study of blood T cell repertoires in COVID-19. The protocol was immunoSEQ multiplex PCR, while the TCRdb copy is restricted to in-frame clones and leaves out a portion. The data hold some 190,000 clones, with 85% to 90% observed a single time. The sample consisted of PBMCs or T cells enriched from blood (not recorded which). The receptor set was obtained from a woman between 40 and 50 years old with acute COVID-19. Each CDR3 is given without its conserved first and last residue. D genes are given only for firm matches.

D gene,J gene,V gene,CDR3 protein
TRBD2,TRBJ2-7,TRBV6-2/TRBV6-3,ASSYRGGSRSYEQY
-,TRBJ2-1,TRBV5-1,ASSLGVKPGYNEQF
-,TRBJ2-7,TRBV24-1,PRVNLPTEQY
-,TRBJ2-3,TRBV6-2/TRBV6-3,ASSYKGLSTDTQY
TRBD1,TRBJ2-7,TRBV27,ASRRQGSYEQY
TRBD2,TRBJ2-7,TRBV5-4,ASSLEAGASYEQY
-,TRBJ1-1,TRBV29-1,SVVEGMNTEAF
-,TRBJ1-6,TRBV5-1,ASSLDRSSYNSPLH
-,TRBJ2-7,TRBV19,ASSSPGTTYEQY
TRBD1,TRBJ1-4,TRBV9,ASSAHGTGGEKLF
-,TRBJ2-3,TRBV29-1,SAGGGTDTQY
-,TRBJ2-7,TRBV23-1,ASSQGERWQGPSGEQY
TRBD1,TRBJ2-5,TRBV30,AWGLGTGKETQY
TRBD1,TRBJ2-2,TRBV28,ASSSPDRGLDTGELF
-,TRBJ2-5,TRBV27,ASRVGQGSLTQY
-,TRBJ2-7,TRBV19,ASSFLFESSYEQY
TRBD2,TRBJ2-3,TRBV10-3,AISESIGRGAGGVTDTQY
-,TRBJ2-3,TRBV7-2,ASSHITGPREY
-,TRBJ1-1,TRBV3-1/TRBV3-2,ASSQVSGSNTEAF
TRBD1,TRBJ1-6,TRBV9,ASSSRQGNYNSPLH
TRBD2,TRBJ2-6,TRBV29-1,SVEDKGLASGANVLT
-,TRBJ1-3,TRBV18,ASSPAGNAGNTIY
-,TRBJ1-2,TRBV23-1,ASSHEQVGGYT
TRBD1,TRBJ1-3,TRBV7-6,ASGRGQGAGDIRSGNTIY
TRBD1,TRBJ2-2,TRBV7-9,ASSLAGTANTGELF
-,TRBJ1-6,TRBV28,ASSFPSSYNSPLH
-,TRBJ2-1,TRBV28,ASITQRDNPIDEQF
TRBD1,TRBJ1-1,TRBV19,ASSNPGQGFTEAF
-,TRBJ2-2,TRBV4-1,ALSREGIDTGELF
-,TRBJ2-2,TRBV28,ASSSPNRKPGELF
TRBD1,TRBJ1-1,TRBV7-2,ASSPPRGRTEAF
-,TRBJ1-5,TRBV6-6,ASSIRGDNQPQH
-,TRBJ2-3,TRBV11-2,ASSFGGQDTQY
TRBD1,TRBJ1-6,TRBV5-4,ASKIQGAVNSPLH
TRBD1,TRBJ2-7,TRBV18,ASSPPGTGGNEQY
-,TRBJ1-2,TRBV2,ASSGQVYGYT
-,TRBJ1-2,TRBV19,ASSPPGTNYGYT
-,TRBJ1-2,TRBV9,ASSVALGGNHGYT
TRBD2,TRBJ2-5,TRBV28,ASSLSGEGEETQY
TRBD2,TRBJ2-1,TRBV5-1,ASSSSGGEGEQF
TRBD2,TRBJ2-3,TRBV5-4,ASSPGLAVSDTQY
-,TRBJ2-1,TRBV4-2,ASSQDHPSLGEGGYNEQF
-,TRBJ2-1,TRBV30,AWSVGGKMVEQF
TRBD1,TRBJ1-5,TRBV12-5,ASGLVLSWDREHQPQH
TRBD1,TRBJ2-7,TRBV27,ASSPPSGTGVGEQY
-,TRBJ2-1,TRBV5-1,ASSLDYSLGEQF
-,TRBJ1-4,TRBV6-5,ASSYDRRRGQKLF
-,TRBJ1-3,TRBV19,ASRQRSGNTIY
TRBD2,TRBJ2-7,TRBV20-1,SASSWGRAYEQY
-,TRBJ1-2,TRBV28,ASSQQGPGGYT
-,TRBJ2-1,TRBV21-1,ASIPESRTGVYNEQF
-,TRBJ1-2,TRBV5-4,ASRLTGVDGYT
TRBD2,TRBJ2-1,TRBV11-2,ASSLDPSGGNEQF
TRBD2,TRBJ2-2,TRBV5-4,ASSLRRGNDGELF
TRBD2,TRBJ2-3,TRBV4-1,ASSQDSSPSGGSSTDTQY